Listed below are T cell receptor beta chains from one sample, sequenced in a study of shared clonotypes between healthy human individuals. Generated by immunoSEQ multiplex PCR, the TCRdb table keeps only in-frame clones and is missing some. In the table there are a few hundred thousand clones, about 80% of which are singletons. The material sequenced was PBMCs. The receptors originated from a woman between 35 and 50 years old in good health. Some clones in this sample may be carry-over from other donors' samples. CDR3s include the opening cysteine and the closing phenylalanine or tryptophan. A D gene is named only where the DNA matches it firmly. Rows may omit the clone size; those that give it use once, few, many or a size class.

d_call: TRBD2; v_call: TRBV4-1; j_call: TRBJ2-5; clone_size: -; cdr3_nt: TGCGCCAGCAGCCAGTCCCCCCACACACTAGCGGGAGGAGGAGAGACCCAGTACTTC; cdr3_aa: CASSQSPHTLAGGGETQYF
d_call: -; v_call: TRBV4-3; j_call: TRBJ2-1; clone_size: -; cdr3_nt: TGCGCCAGCAGCCCAGACGATAATGGGTACAATGAGCAGTTCTTC; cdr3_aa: CASSPDDNGYNEQFF
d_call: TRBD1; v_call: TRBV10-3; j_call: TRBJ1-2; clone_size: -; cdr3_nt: TGTGCCATCAGTGAAAAAGGGACAGACTATGGCTACACCTTC; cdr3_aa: CAISEKGTDYGYTF
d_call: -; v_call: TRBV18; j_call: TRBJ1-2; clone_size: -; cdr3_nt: TGTGCCAGCTCACCAGACAGTAACTATGGCTACACCTTC; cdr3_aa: CASSPDSNYGYTF
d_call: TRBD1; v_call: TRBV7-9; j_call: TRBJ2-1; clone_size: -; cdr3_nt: TGTGCCAGCAGCTTAGCGACAGGGGGTCCCTACAATGAGCAGTTCTTC; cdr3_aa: CASSLATGGPYNEQFF
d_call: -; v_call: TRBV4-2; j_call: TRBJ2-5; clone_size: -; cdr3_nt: TGTGCCAGCAGGCGGGGACTTCTCCGGGACCTGGAAGGGGAGACCCAGTACTTC; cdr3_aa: CASRRGLLRDLEGETQYF
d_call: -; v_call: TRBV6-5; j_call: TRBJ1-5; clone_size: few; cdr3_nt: TGTGCCAGTTGGGGGGGGGCATATAGCAATCAGCCCCAGCATTTT; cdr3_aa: CASWGGAYSNQPQHF
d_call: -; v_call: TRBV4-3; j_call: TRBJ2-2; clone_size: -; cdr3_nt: TGCGCCAGCAGCCAAGAAGGAGGTGCCGGGGAGCTGTTTTTT; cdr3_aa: CASSQEGGAGELFF
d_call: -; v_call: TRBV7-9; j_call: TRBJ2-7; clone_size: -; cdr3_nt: TGTGCCAGCAGATCAAGGGACGGTCTGGACGAGCAGTACTTC; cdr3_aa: CASRSRDGLDEQYF
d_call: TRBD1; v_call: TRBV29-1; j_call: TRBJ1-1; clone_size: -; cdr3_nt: TGCAGCGTTGATGACAGGGGGTTGAACACTGAAGCTTTCTTT; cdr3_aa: CSVDDRGLNTEAFF
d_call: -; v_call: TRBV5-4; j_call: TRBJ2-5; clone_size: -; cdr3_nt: TGTGCCAGCAGCTTACCTCAAGAGACCCAGTACTTC; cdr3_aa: CASSLPQETQYF
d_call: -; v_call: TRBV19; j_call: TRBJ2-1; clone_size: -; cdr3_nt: TGTGCCAGTAGTCCCTTCCGCGGCTACAATGAGCAGTTCTTC; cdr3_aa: CASSPFRGYNEQFF
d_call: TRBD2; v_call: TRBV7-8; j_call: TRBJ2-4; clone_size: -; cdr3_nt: TGTGCCAGCAGCTCCCGACTAGCGGGACTAGCCAAAAACATTCAGTACTTC; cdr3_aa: CASSSRLAGLAKNIQYF
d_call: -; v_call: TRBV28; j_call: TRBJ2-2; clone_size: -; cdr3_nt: TGTGCCAGCAGTTCGCAGGGGTTGGTGACCGGGGAGCTGTTTTTT; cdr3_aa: CASSSQGLVTGELFF